The T cell receptor (beta chain) under discussion was sequenced for a study of radiotherapy plus CTLA-4 blockade in lung cancer (dated by TCRdb to the late 2010s). The study in broad terms: Among the enrolled patients, around 19% had an objective response, and about 29% reached disease control. Results the study describes overall, beyond this receptor: TCR clones derived from tumors expanded in peripheral blood after treatment with radiotherapy and ipilimumab. The strongest predictors of response were reported to be early dynamic shifts in blood T cell clones along with a rise in serum interferon-beta following radiation.

The study evaluated CTLA-4 blockade (ipilimumab) given together with focal radiation therapy in patients who had chemo-refractory metastatic non-small-cell lung cancer. Trimming accounts for 2 bases at V and 4 bases at J, while the number of junction bases matched to no gene is 8. The CDR3, from cysteine to phenylalanine, totals 19 residues. The CDR3 DNA has 57 bases and is translated from base 1. CDR1 and CDR2 are drawn from the germline V gene (reference sequence): SSHAT, FNYEAQ. As to this clone: Its antigen is not yet known. Base qualities are not recorded, but no much larger clone differs from it by a single base.

The library relied on the immunoSEQ multiplex PCR assay. TCRdb retrieved this table from immuneACCESS and kept in-frame rearrangements only. Not all clones are present; in checked studies, unresolved V genes account for under half, and no reason is known for the remainder. The sample records 90,000 to 100,000 clones, roughly 74% of which are singletons. 2.8% of the sample is taken by the ten largest. This receptor was obtained from a human donor with non-small cell lung cancer who had a partial response to radiotherapy plus ipilimumab. Some clones in this sample may be carry-over from other donors' samples. The specimen comprised peripheral blood, sampled from a patient treated with radiotherapy plus ipilimumab. This receptor chain uses TRBV7-7 and TRBJ2-2, and TRBD2 aligns with 15 junction nucleotides. The CDR3 region: CASSLQSPGLAGGTGELFF. The DNA sequence is given as TGTGCCAGCAGCTTACAATCCCCGGGACTAGCGGGGGGCACCGGGGAGCTGTTTTTT.